The T cell receptor beta chain described here comes from a study of blood T cell repertoires in COVID-19. About the research overall: COVID-19 samples collected from the United States, Italy and Spain covered acute and convalescent phases.

In the authors' methods: For nucleated cells, counts were estimated from reference gene primer amplification. The repertoire was sequenced with immunoSEQ multiplex PCR; TCRdb's copy has only in-frame clones and lacks some. V and J calls and clone size follow that table, whereas D and trimming were derived from the DNA. The table has over 250,000 clones, over 75% seen once. The CDR3 is 15 amino acids. Germline V gene data show CDR1 as SGHTA and CDR2 as FQGNSA. V lost 3 bases, J lost 4 bases, and 16 bases lay in between. The chain carries TRBV7-2 and TRBJ2-7, with a weak D call TRBD1 (5 bases). The TCR was taken from a human donor in a cohort sampled during active COVID-19. Sequenced sample: peripheral blood. CDR3 amino acids: CASSLQGTPRYEQYF. CDR3 in DNA: TGTGCCAGCAGCTTGCAGGGCACTCCTCGTTACGAGCAGTACTTC.